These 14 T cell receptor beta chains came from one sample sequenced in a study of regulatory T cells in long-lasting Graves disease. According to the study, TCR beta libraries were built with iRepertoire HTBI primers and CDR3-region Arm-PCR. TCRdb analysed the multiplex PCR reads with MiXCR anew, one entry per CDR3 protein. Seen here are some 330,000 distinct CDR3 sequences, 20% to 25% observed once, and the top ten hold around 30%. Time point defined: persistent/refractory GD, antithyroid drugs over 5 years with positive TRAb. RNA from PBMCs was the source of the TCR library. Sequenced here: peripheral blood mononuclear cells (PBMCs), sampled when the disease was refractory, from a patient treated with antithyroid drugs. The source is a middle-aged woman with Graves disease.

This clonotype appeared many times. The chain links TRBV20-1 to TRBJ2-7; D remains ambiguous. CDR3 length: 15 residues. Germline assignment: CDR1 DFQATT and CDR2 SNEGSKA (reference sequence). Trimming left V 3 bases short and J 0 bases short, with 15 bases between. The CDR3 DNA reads TGCAGTGCTAGTTATTTGCTCCTTAGCTCCTACGAGCAGTACTTC. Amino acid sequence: CSASYLLLSSYEQYF.

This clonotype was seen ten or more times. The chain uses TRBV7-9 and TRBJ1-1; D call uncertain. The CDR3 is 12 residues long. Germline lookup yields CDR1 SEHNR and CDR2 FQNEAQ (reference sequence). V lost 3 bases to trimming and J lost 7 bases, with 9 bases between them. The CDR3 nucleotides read TGTGCCAGCAGCTTTAAGGGTAATGAAGCTTTCTTT. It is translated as CASSFKGNEAFF. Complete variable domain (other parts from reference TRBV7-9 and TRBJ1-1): DTGVSQNPRHKITKRGQNVTFRCDPISEHNRLYWYRQTLGQGPEFLTYFQNEAQLEKSRLLSDRFSAERPKGSFSTLEIQRTEQGDSAMYLCASSFKGNEAFFGQGTRLTVV.

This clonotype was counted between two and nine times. For the CDR3, the DNA is TGTGCCAGTAGTATAGCTATGGGCAGGTGGGATTCAAGCAATCAGCCCCAGCATTTT. Translated: CASSIAMGRWDSSNQPQHF. The genes are TRBV19 and TRBJ1-5, with unresolved D. Looked up from germline, CDR1 is LNHDA and CDR2 is SQIVND (reference sequence). V was cut by 1 base and J by 1 base, with 20 bases left in between. The CDR3 totals 19 residues.

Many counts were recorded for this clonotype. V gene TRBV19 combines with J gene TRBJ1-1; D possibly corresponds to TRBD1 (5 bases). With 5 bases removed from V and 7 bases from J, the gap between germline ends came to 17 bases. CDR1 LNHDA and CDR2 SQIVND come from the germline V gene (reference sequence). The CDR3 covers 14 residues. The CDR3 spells CASSVGRRESEAFF. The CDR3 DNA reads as TGTGCCAGTAGTGTGGGGCGACGGGAGAGTGAAGCTTTCTTT.

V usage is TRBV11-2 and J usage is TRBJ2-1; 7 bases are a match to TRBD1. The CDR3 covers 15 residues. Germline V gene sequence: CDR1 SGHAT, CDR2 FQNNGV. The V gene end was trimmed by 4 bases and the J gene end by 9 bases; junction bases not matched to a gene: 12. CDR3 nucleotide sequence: TGTGCCAGCAGCTACAGGCGACAGGGTCTGGGTGAGCAGTTCTTC. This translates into CASSYRRQGLGEQFF.

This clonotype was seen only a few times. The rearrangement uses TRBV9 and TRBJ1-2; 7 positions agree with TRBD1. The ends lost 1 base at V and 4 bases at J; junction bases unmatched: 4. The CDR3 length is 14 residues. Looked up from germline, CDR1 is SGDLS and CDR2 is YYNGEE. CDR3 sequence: CASSVPGTAYGYTF. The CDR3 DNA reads TGTGCCAGCAGCGTACCCGGGACAGCCTATGGCTACACCTTC.

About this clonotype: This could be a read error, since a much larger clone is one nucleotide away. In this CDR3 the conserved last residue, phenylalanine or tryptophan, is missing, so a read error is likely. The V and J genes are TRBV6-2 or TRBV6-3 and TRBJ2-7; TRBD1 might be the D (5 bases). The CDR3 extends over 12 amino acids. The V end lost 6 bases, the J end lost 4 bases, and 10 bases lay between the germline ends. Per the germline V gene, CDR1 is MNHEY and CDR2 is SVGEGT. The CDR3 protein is CASSGDRYEQYS. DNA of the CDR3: TGTGCCAGCAGCGGCGACAGATACGAGCAGTACTCC.

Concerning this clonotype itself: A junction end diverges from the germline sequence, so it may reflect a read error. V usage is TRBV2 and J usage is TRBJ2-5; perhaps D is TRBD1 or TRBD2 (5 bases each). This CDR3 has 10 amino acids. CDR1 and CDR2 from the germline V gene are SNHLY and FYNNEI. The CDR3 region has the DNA TGTGCCAGCAAGGGGAGCCCACAGTGCTTC. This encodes CASKGSPQCF.

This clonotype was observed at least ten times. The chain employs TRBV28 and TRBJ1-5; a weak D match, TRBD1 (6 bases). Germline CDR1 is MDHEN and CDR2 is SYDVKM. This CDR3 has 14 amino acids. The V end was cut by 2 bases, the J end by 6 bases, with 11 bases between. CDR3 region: CASSLGTGRQPQHF. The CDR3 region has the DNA TGTGCCAGCAGTTTAGGCACAGGGCGTCAGCCCCAGCATTTT.

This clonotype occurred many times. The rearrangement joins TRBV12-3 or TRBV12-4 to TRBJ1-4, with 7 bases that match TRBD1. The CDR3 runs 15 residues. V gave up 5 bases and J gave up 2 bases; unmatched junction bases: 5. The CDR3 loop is CASSQGESTNEKLFF. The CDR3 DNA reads TGTGCCAGCAGTCAGGGGGAGTCCACTAATGAAAAACTGTTTTTT.

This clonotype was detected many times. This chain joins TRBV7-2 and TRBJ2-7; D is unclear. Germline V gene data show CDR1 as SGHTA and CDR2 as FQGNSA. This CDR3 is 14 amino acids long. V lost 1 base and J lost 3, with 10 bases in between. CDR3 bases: TGTGCCAGCAGCTTAGGAAAAGGGATCTACGAGCAGTACTTC. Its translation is CASSLGKGIYEQYF.

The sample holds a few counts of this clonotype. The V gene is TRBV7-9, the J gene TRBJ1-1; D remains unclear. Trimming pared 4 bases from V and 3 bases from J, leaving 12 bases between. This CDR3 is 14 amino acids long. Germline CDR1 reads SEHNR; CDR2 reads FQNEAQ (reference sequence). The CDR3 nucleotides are TGTGCCAGCAGCTCCCACCTTTGGGACACTGAAGCTTTCTTT. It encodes CASSSHLWDTEAFF.

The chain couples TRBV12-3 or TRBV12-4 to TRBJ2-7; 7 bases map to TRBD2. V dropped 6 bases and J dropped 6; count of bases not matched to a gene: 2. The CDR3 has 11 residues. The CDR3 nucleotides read TGTGCCAGCAGGTGGGAGGGCGAGCAGTACTTC. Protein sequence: CASRWEGEQYF.

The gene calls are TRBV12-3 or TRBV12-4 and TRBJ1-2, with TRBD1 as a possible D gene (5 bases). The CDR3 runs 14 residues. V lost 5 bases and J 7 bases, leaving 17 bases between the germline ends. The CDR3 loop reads CASSPGQTRSGYTF. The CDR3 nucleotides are TGTGCCAGCAGTCCGGGGCAAACAAGGTCTGGCTACACCTTC.